The 22 T cell receptor beta chains listed next were all sequenced from one sample in a study of blood T cell repertoires in COVID-19 (dated by TCRdb to the early 2020s). The library relied on the immunoSEQ multiplex PCR assay. Imported from immuneACCESS, the table was reduced by TCRdb to in-frame sequences with V and J called. These copies leave out some clones; in studies compared against another copy, an unresolved V gene accounts for under half, and the cause of the remainder is not known. The sample records approximately 250,000 clones, approximately 90% of which are singletons. Of the sample, approximately 3% is held by the ten largest clones. Sequencing was performed on PBMCs or T cells enriched from blood (not recorded which). The receptors were sampled from a man between 40 and 49 years old who had been exposed to COVID-19.

The chain links TRBV11-2 to TRBJ1-3, with unresolved D. Germline V lookup: CDR1 SGHAT, CDR2 FQNNGV. The CDR3 runs to 14 residues. Trimming removed 0 bases at V and 1 base at J, with 4 bases between. DNA of the CDR3: TGTGCCAGCAGCTTAGAAGCGTCTGGAAACACCATATATTTT. Its translation is CASSLEASGNTIYF.

The chain has TRBV5-1 and TRBJ2-7; maybe TRBD2 (6 bases). V gave up 4 bases and J gave up 4 bases, with 15 bases separating them. Germline V gene lookup returns CDR1 SGHRS and CDR2 YFSETQ. The CDR3 is 14 residues long. This CDR3 is CASSPDMAGYEQYF. The CDR3 coding sequence is TGCGCCAGCAGCCCCGACATGGCGGGGTACGAGCAGTACTTC. The full variable domain, rest sourced from reference TRBV5-1 and TRBJ2-7, is KAGVTQTPRYLIKTRGQQVTLSCSPISGHRSVSWYQQTPGQGLQFLFEYFSETQRNKGNFPGRFSGRQFSNSRSEMNVSTLELGDSALYLCASSPDMAGYEQYFGPGTRLTVT.

The chain has TRBV6-5 and TRBJ1-5; 8 bases are a match to TRBD1. The CDR3 sequence is 15 residues long. Germline-derived CDR1 and CDR2 are MNHEY and SVGAGI. Losses at the gene ends were 4 bases for V and 7 bases for J; bases not matched to a gene: 9. The DNA of the CDR3 is TGTGCCAGCAGTTCGGACAGGGACCATCCCCAGCCCCAGCATTTT. Its translation: CASSSDRDHPQPQHF.

The rearrangement links TRBV7-2 to TRBJ1-6; TRBD1 aligns across 8 bases. J was trimmed by 10 bases and V by 0 bases; bases with no gene match: 5. The CDR3 contains 15 residues. The V gene's germline CDR1 is SGHTA and CDR2 FQGNSA. CDR3 DNA: TGTGCCAGCAGCTTAGCGTGGACAGGGTACTCACCCCTCCACTTT. Its translation is CASSLAWTGYSPLHF.

The V call is TRBV2, the J call TRBJ2-1; 13 bases map to TRBD2. J lost 7 bases, V lost 0 bases, and 12 bases had no gene match. Germline V gene sequence: CDR1 SNHLY, CDR2 FYNNEI. The CDR3 totals 19 residues. The CDR3 sequence: CASSEALTTSGRAENEQFF. Here the CDR3 DNA reads TGTGCCAGCAGTGAAGCGCTAACAACTAGCGGGAGGGCCGAGAATGAGCAGTTCTTC.

J is TRBJ2-2 and V is TRBV10-3; 8 bases map to TRBD1. With 3 bases clipped from V and 5 bases from J, the junction kept 14 bases outside the gene matches. This CDR3 has 18 amino acids. In germline, CDR1 is ENHRY, CDR2 SYGVKD. In nucleotides, the CDR3 is TGTGCCATCAGTGAAGTGGACAGGGCTCCCGAGAGGACCGGGGAGCTGTTTTTT. Translation: CAISEVDRAPERTGELFF.

The V and J genes are TRBV10-3 and TRBJ2-3; TRBD2 aligns across 10 bases. CDR1 is ENHRY and CDR2 is SYGVKD in the germline V gene. Trimming took 4 bases from V and 0 from J; bases not matched to a gene: 4. There are 16 residues in the CDR3. This chain's CDR3 is CAISGTSGLSTDTQYF. In DNA form, the CDR3 reads TGTGCCATCAGTGGGACTAGCGGACTTAGCACAGATACGCAGTATTTT.

This rearrangement joins TRBV24-1 to TRBJ1-1; D may be TRBD1 (6 bases). CDR3 length: 13 amino acids. V was pared by 9 bases and J by 6 bases, with 16 bases between. Per the germline V gene, CDR1 is KGHDR and CDR2 is SFDVKD. The DNA of the CDR3 is TGTGCCACCCGGGACAACTCTCTCCCTGAAGCTTTCTTT. It encodes CATRDNSLPEAFF.

This chain connects TRBV7-2 to TRBJ2-1; 11 bases align to TRBD2. The CDR3 covers 16 residues. Germline assignment: CDR1 SGHTA and CDR2 FQGNSA. Unmatched junction bases numbered 12, after V lost 7 bases and J lost 7 bases. Written as DNA, the CDR3 is TGTGCCAGCATCCCCTTAGCGGGAGGGCCTTGGAATGAGCAGTTCTTC. Its translation: CASIPLAGGPWNEQFF.

J is TRBJ2-2 and V is TRBV18; 7 nucleotides line up with TRBD1. V lost 4 bases to trimming and J lost 1 base; unmatched junction nucleotides: 9. Germline CDR1 is KGHSH and CDR2 is LQKENI. This CDR3 is built from 17 residues. In nucleotides, the CDR3 is TGTGCCAGCTCACAACGGACAGGCCCCGGGAACACCGGGGAGCTGTTTTTT. Protein product: CASSQRTGPGNTGELFF. Filled out from reference TRBV18 and TRBJ2-2, the complete variable domain reads NAGVMQNPRHLVRRRGQEARLRCSPMKGHSHVYWYRQLPEEGLKFMVYLQKENIIDESGMPKERFSAEFPKEGPSILRIQQVVRGDSAAYFCASSQRTGPGNTGELFFGEGSRLTVL.

This clone is a singleton in its sample. The V call is TRBV6-5, the J call TRBJ1-4; D is perhaps TRBD1 (5 bases). Germline V lookup: CDR1 MNHEY, CDR2 SVGAGI. There are 13 residues in the CDR3. DNA of the CDR3: TGTGCTTCTAGGGGTGCAACTAATGAAAAACTGTTTTTT. The encoded protein is CASRGATNEKLFF.

This chain uses TRBV5-6 with TRBJ2-6; weak D call: TRBD2 (6 bases). Germline V lookup: CDR1 SGHDT, CDR2 YYEEEE. V was trimmed by 4 bases and J by 6 bases, leaving 14 bases between them. This CDR3 region has 15 residues. CDR3 sequence (DNA): TGTGCCAGCAGCCTACCGGGACTGACGGCCAACGTCCTGACTTTC. The encoded protein is CASSLPGLTANVLTF.

This clone has more than one count but fewer than ten. The rearrangement uses TRBV4-1 and TRBJ2-1; 16 bases align to TRBD2. The trim removed 3 bases at V and 3 bases at J, leaving 2 bases unmatched. This CDR3 comprises 17 residues. Looked up from germline, CDR1 is MGHRA and CDR2 is YSYEKL. The CDR3, as DNA: TGCGCCAGCAGCCATGGGACTAGCGGGAGGGTCTACAATGAGCAGTTCTTC. Protein sequence: CASSHGTSGRVYNEQFF.

The chain carries TRBV6-2 or TRBV6-3 and TRBJ2-1; a possible D gene is TRBD1 (5 bases). The germline V gene has CDR1 MNHEY and CDR2 SVGEGT. V was pared by 2 bases and J by 2 bases, with 10 bases between. This CDR3 is built from 15 residues. Here the CDR3 DNA reads TGTGCCAGCAGTTACCAAATAGGGGCCTACAATGAGCAGTTCTTC. This translates into CASSYQIGAYNEQFF.

The CDR3 reads CASIPSRGSPSNQPQHF. As DNA, the CDR3 is TGTGCCAGCATCCCTTCCCGGGGGAGCCCTAGCAATCAGCCCCAGCATTTT. The chain joins TRBV2 to TRBJ1-5; TRBD1 is a possible D gene (5 bases). Germline CDR1 SNHLY, CDR2 FYNNEI. The CDR3 has 17 residues. Trimming shortened V by 7 bases and J by 0 bases, and 19 bases separated the two germline ends.

This clone came up once. The V gene is TRBV10-2, the J gene TRBJ1-1; TRBD1 matches 7 bases. The CDR3 loop spans 14 amino acids. V was pared by 6 bases and J by 1 base, with 5 bases of the junction left unmatched. Germline V CDR1 and CDR2: WSHSY, SAAADI. The CDR3 protein is CASRKGAENTEAFF. The CDR3 DNA sequence: TGCGCCAGCAGAAAGGGGGCGGAGAACACTGAAGCTTTCTTT.

As DNA, the CDR3 is TGTGCCAGCAGCTTGTTCGACGGGGCGGGGGCTTTCTTT. Protein product: CASSLFDGAGAFF. The gene calls are TRBV5-6 and TRBJ1-1, with D possibly matching TRBD1 (5 bases). V was clipped by 1 base and J by 11 bases, with 15 bases between them. The germline gives CDR1 SGHDT, CDR2 YYEEEE. This CDR3 has 13 residues.

The chain couples TRBV7-9 to TRBJ2-3; 7 bases map to TRBD1. V lost 1 base, J lost 3 bases, and 1 base stayed unmatched. This CDR3 has 14 amino acids. CDR1 and CDR2 from the germline V gene are SEHNR and FQNEAQ (reference sequence). CDR3 amino acids: CASSLEQGTDTQYF. DNA for the CDR3: TGTGCCAGCAGCTTAGAACAGGGGACAGATACGCAGTATTTT.

V gene TRBV2 combines with J gene TRBJ2-1, with D possibly being TRBD1 (6 bases). Germline loops: CDR1 SNHLY, CDR2 FYNNEI. The V end was cut by 6 bases, the J end by 8 bases, with 8 bases between. The CDR3 sequence is 11 residues long. The CDR3 is CASSRGDEQFF. The DNA of the CDR3 is TGTGCCAGCAGCAGGGGCGATGAGCAGTTCTTC.

The chain joins TRBV30 to TRBJ2-2; 9 nucleotides match TRBD1. The CDR3 is made up of 17 amino acids. The germline gives CDR1 GTSNPN, CDR2 SVGIG (reference sequence). After removal of 0 bases from V and 4 bases from J, the junction contained 9 bases not matched to a gene. Here the CDR3 DNA reads TGTGCCTGGAGTGTACCGCAAGGGACAGGGATCACCGGGGAGCTGTTTTTT. It encodes CAWSVPQGTGITGELFF.

CDR3: CASRKTGSRTEAFF. Here the CDR3 DNA reads TGTGCCAGCAGAAAAACAGGGTCTCGCACTGAAGCTTTCTTT. The rearrangement links TRBV2 to TRBJ1-1; TRBD1 is a possible D gene (6 bases). The CDR3 extends over 14 amino acids. Germline CDR1 SNHLY, CDR2 FYNNEI. V lost 6 bases and J lost 4, with 15 bases in between.

The CDR3 here is CASSSVGSGDNEQFF. As DNA, the CDR3 is TGTGCCAGCAGTTCGGTCGGTAGCGGCGACAATGAGCAGTTCTTC. V gene TRBV28 combines with J gene TRBJ2-1; perhaps TRBD2 as D (6 bases). V was cut by 4 bases and J by 5 bases, with 15 bases left in between. The CDR3 spans 15 residues. Per the germline V gene, CDR1 is MDHEN and CDR2 is SYDVKM.